This T cell receptor beta chain was captured by sequencing in a study of graft-versus-host responses after intestinal transplantation. Study context: Grafts that recipients had were multivisceral, liver-intestinal, or isolated intestinal transplants. Every transplant recipient was induced with anti-thymocyte globulin, then maintained on tacrolimus and steroids for about 3 years. Broader study findings: With peak circulating GvH clone levels came an association with early post-transplant HvG declines. The authors found GvH clones in recipient marrow, some appearing first in ileum or blood.

Profiling relied on immunoSEQ multiplex PCR, and the TCRdb table lists in-frame clones only, not all of them. The repertoire holds over 80,000 clones, 91% seen once, with approximately 0.17% in the top ten. For this clone: Its antigen is unknown.

J gave up 6 bases and V 7 bases, and 7 bases lay outside the gene matches. This CDR3 has 13 residues. Germline assignment: CDR1 SQVTM and CDR2 ANQGSEA. Sequenced material: unstimulated CD4+ T cells sorted from spleen or lymph node cells, taken before transplant. The chain has TRBV29-1 and TRBJ2-7; 12 bases are shared with TRBD1. The receptor comes from a human donor who was the organ donor for an intestinal transplant. Written as DNA, the CDR3 is TGCAGCGCTACCGGGACAGGGGGCGCCGAGCAGTACTTC. Translated: CSATGTGGAEQYF.